Described below is a single T cell receptor (beta chain) sequence and its context. The antigen remains unidentified. These data come from a study of T cells after yellow fever vaccination. Study results and limitations: Repertoires sorted by FACS could include abundant clonotypes that are contaminants from the bulk population. Relatively few clonotypes were ones that appeared in both CD4 and CD8 compartments.

The CDR3 is made up of 17 amino acids. The germline V gene encodes CDR1 SGHVS and CDR2 FQNEAQ. Trimming removed 5 bases at V and 2 bases at J, with 20 bases between. One entry per CDR3 protein, called by TCRdb with MiXCR from the 5' RACE reads. The sample shows about 330,000 distinct CDR3 sequences, about 6.6% of them seen only once. This sequence originates from a man aged 18 to 29 who received the YFV17D yellow fever vaccine. This specimen was PBMCs, taken about 41 days after the first yellow fever vaccination. The rearrangement uses TRBV7-8 and TRBJ2-3; possibly TRBD2 for D (6 bases). CDR3 in DNA: TGTGCCAGCAGCCCGCCTTCGCGGGGCCCTCTCACAGATACGCAGTATTTT. This translates into CASSPPSRGPLTDTQYF.